This TCR beta chain was recovered during a study of blood T cell repertoires in COVID-19. The overall study: T cells, B-cell-depleted T cells, or PBMCs provided the cDNA or gDNA that served as material.

In the source study's methods: Estimated nucleated cell counts came from reference gene primer amplification. Libraries were prepared by immunoSEQ multiplex PCR; TCRdb keeps only in-frame clonotypes and omits some of them. That table furnishes V, J and clone size, whereas the DNA furnished D and trimming. The sample yields 250,000 to 300,000 clones, approximately 86% seen once. This CDR3 has 13 residues. Trimming cost V 3 bases and J 3 bases, with 11 bases left between them. CDR1 SQVTM and CDR2 ANQGSEA come from the germline V gene. The V call is TRBV29-1, the J call TRBJ1-2; possible D gene TRBD1, 6 bases. Sequenced material: peripheral blood. The source of this sequence is a woman aged 70-85 years with COVID-19, enrolled during active disease. CDR3 in DNA: TGCAGCGTTGAGGCAGGGGTGGACTATGGCTACACCTTC. Translated, it gives CSVEAGVDYGYTF.